This T cell receptor (beta chain) was sequenced during a study of blood T cell repertoires in COVID-19. During active infection, Seattle patients enrolled and were then monitored through disease. Generated by immunoSEQ multiplex PCR, the TCRdb table keeps only in-frame clones and is missing some. The table includes 250,000 to 350,000 clones, roughly 84% detected once. This CDR3 is built from 13 residues. Germline lookup yields CDR1 GTSNPN and CDR2 SVGIG (reference sequence). Trimming removed 6 bases from V and 6 bases from J, with 15 bases in between. The chain couples TRBV30 to TRBJ1-5; D perhaps matches TRBD1 (5 bases). Sample: peripheral blood. This clonotype originated in a human donor with COVID-19, enrolled during active disease. The donor label of this sample is uncertain. CDR3 region: CACATRGGQPQHF. The DNA for the CDR3 is TGTGCCTGCGCGACGAGGGGAGGTCAGCCCCAGCATTTT.